A selection of T cell receptor beta chains follows, all from one sample in a study of blood T cell repertoires in COVID-19. The method was immunoSEQ multiplex PCR; TCRdb's version includes in-frame clones alone and lacks a portion of them. The table has some 270,000 clones, around nine tenths seen once. The sequenced sample was peripheral blood. The receptor source for this set is a man aged 35 to 55 with active or convalescent COVID-19. Each CDR3 is given without its conserved first and last residue.

j_call: TRBJ1-1; v_call: TRBV6-1; cdr3_aa: ASSEASGIVLNTEAF
j_call: TRBJ2-1; v_call: TRBV20-1; cdr3_aa: SASSGGGSPFEQF
j_call: TRBJ2-3; v_call: TRBV10-3; cdr3_aa: AIREPLGRGKDTQY
j_call: TRBJ1-5; v_call: TRBV3-1/TRBV3-2; cdr3_aa: ASSQRRDRVVGSNQPQH
j_call: TRBJ2-1; v_call: TRBV15; cdr3_aa: ATSRIAASDNNEQF
j_call: TRBJ2-7; v_call: TRBV7-9; cdr3_aa: ASSPWTGGYEQY
j_call: TRBJ1-4; v_call: TRBV12-3/TRBV12-4; cdr3_aa: ASSFGGDGKLF
j_call: TRBJ2-7; v_call: TRBV9; cdr3_aa: ASSQGLAGGSTYEQY
j_call: TRBJ2-3; v_call: TRBV10-3; cdr3_aa: AITSTGSTDTQY
j_call: TRBJ2-7; v_call: TRBV30; cdr3_aa: AWSVRWDRGGNEQY
j_call: TRBJ1-4; v_call: TRBV11-3; cdr3_aa: ASSSRGEKLF
j_call: TRBJ2-7; v_call: TRBV29-1; cdr3_aa: SVGGTRVYEQY
j_call: TRBJ2-1; v_call: TRBV3-1/TRBV3-2; cdr3_aa: ASSLPGTINEQF
j_call: TRBJ2-7; v_call: TRBV6-5; cdr3_aa: ASGQLNEQY
j_call: TRBJ1-1; v_call: TRBV18; cdr3_aa: ASSPSRENPTEAF
j_call: TRBJ1-1; v_call: TRBV28; cdr3_aa: ASSLSGGSTEAF
j_call: TRBJ2-3; v_call: TRBV12-5; cdr3_aa: ASGLWRADIAGGGTDTQY
j_call: TRBJ2-4; v_call: TRBV7-9; cdr3_aa: ASSLDRTGGNIQY
j_call: TRBJ1-1; v_call: TRBV18; cdr3_aa: ASSPTSRDTEAF
j_call: TRBJ1-2; v_call: TRBV12-3/TRBV12-4; cdr3_aa: ASLTTGTYT
j_call: TRBJ2-7; v_call: TRBV3-1/TRBV3-2; cdr3_aa: ASSPGTGNPYEQY
j_call: TRBJ2-7; v_call: TRBV7-9; cdr3_aa: ASSSEGAFIYEQY
j_call: TRBJ2-1; v_call: TRBV11-2; cdr3_aa: ASSLVGQEYNEQF